What follows are 24 T cell receptor beta chains derived from one specimen sequenced in a study of T cell clusters in autoimmune cytopenias. TRB rearrangements were amplified by touch-down multiplex PCR with mixed TRB-A/B primers. TCRdb re-called the multiplex PCR reads; one entry per CDR3 protein, DNA not given. Its table records over 6,000 distinct CDR3 sequences. TRB was amplified from approximately 250 ng of peripheral blood genomic DNA per sample. The same data also went into a second study, on T cell repertoires in aging, cancer and after chemotherapy.

The material sequenced was peripheral blood. The source is a human donor in good health.

This clonotype is called medium-sized based on its frequency. This chain joins TRBV19 and TRBJ1-2; the TCRdb call, TRBD1, lacks DNA for checking. Germline CDR1 and CDR2: LNHDA and SQIVND (reference sequence). CDR3 size: 15 residues. This chain's CDR3 is CASSFPTGWSYGYTF. The full variable domain, its missing parts supplied by reference TRBV19 and TRBJ1-2, is DGGITQSPKYLFRKEGQNVTLSCEQNLNHDAMYWYRQDPGQGLRLIYYSQIVNDFQKGDIAEGYSVSREKKESFPLTVTSAQKNPTAFYLCASSFPTGWSYGYTFGSGTRLTVV.

Frequency places this clonotype as medium-sized. The rearrangement uses TRBV5-4 and TRBJ2-7; TCRdb calls TRBD1, which cannot be checked without DNA. Germline V gene sequence: CDR1 SGHNT, CDR2 YYREEE (reference sequence). The CDR3 extends over 13 amino acids. CDR3 protein: CASSPGGRSEQYF.

The rearrangement joins TRBV5-6 to TRBJ2-7; TCRdb reports TRBD2, a call that lacks DNA to check it against. CDR3 length: 19 residues. Per the germline V gene, CDR1 is SGHDT and CDR2 is YYEEEE. The CDR3 here is CASSSPRGQGPSPIYEQYF.

The CDR3 spells CASSRTGTGGYNSPLHF. This chain connects TRBV5-6 to TRBJ1-6; without DNA, the TCRdb call of TRBD1 cannot be checked. The CDR3 extends over 17 amino acids. Germline CDR1 is SGHDT and CDR2 is YYEEEE.

This chain links TRBV5-4 with TRBJ1-1. The CDR3 is 13 amino acids. The germline CDR1 and CDR2 sequences are SGHNT and YYREEE (reference sequence). CDR3 in amino acids: CASSQTGNTEAFF.

V gene TRBV4-3 combines with J gene TRBJ1-2; the TCRdb D gene call, TRBD1, has no DNA to confirm it. The V gene's germline CDR1 is LGHNA and CDR2 YSLEER. CDR3 length: 19 amino acids. The CDR3 here is CASSQDLAPGTRFNYGYTF.

This clonotype is identified as medium-sized from frequency. The gene calls are TRBV19 and TRBJ2-4; TCRdb indicates TRBD1, and absent DNA this call remains unverified. The length of the CDR3 is 14 residues. CDR1 and CDR2 (germline): LNHDA, SQIVND (reference sequence). CDR3 amino acids: CASSVTGEGNIQYF.

This clonotype registers medium-sized by frequency. This chain connects TRBV5-5 to TRBJ2-2; TCRdb's D gene call, TRBD1, goes unchecked for lack of DNA. This CDR3 is built from 13 residues. Germline CDR1 SGHKS, CDR2 YYEKEE (reference sequence). CDR3: CASSLSGPGELFF.

This clonotype is labeled large (0.1 to 1%) based on frequency. CDR3: CSVLIGGGDNEQFF. The J gene is TRBJ2-1, the V gene TRBV29-1; no DNA is available, so the TRBD1 call from TCRdb remains unchecked. CDR1 SQVTM and CDR2 ANQGSEA come from the germline V gene. This CDR3 comprises 14 residues.

Measured by frequency, this clonotype is medium-sized (0.01 to 0.1%). The rearrangement uses TRBV15 and TRBJ1-5. CDR3 length: 14 residues. Germline V lookup: CDR1 LNHNV, CDR2 YYDKDF (reference sequence). Here the CDR3 reads CATSRDRGDQPQHF.

This clonotype is called medium-sized based on its frequency. The V and J genes are TRBV15 and TRBJ1-2; TCRdb lists TRBD1, though no DNA is available to test this call. CDR1 and CDR2 (germline): LNHNV, YYDKDF (reference sequence). This CDR3 spans 13 amino acids. The CDR3 loop reads CATSRGGAYGYTF.

Judged by frequency, this clonotype is medium-sized (0.01 to 0.1%). V usage is TRBV29-1 and J usage is TRBJ1-4. The CDR3 consists of 16 residues. The germline CDR1 and CDR2 sequences are SQVTM and ANQGSEA. The CDR3 here is CSVEGPTPVGNEKLFF.

This chain connects TRBV5-4 to TRBJ2-5; the TRBD1 assignment by TCRdb is unverifiable without DNA. Germline CDR1 is SGHNT and CDR2 is YYREEE (reference sequence). The CDR3 runs 16 residues. CDR3 region: CASSRKEGQGRETQYF.

According to its frequency, this clonotype is medium-sized. CDR3 protein: CASSSGGSNTEAFF. V and J are TRBV19 and TRBJ1-1; the D call from TCRdb, TRBD1, cannot be confirmed without DNA. This CDR3 contains 14 residues. Germline V gene lookup returns CDR1 LNHDA and CDR2 SQIVND (reference sequence).

According to its frequency, this clonotype is medium-sized. V is TRBV15 and J is TRBJ2-2. This CDR3 comprises 13 residues. Germline loops: CDR1 LNHNV, CDR2 YYDKDF (reference sequence). The CDR3 here is CATGGANTGELFF.

The CDR3 region is CASSLATVGALSGEQFF. The chain uses TRBV7-6 and TRBJ2-1; TCRdb returns TRBD1, unconfirmable since there is no DNA. The CDR3 runs 17 residues. Germline V lookup: CDR1 SGHVS, CDR2 FNYEAQ.

Frequency places this clonotype as medium-sized. V and J are TRBV19 and TRBJ2-3; the TCRdb D gene call, TRBD1, has no DNA to confirm it. The germline CDR1 and CDR2 sequences are LNHDA and SQIVND (reference sequence). This CDR3 contains 14 residues. CDR3 region: CDDPRQDSTDTQYF.

This chain connects TRBV12-3 or TRBV12-4 to TRBJ1-5. The CDR3 has 13 residues. The CDR3 loop reads CASSFGGFQPQHF.

This clonotype is called medium-sized based on its frequency. V usage is TRBV29-1 and J usage is TRBJ1-1. The CDR3 extends over 13 amino acids. The germline V gene has CDR1 SQVTM and CDR2 ANQGSEA. CDR3: CSVPGLANTEAFF.

This chain connects TRBV6-5 to TRBJ2-2; TCRdb designates TRBD1, a call that cannot be tested without DNA. The CDR3 is 15 residues long. Germline V gene sequence: CDR1 MNHEY, CDR2 SVGAGI. Here the CDR3 reads CASTPRTGVTGELFF.

Frequency places this clonotype as medium-sized. This rearrangement joins TRBV6-6 to TRBJ2-3; TCRdb's assignment of TRBD2 cannot be checked, as there is no DNA. The CDR3 loop spans 14 amino acids. Germline loops: CDR1 MNHNY, CDR2 SVGAGI (reference sequence). This CDR3 reads CASSGAGETDTQYF.

Judged by frequency, this clonotype is medium-sized. J is TRBJ2-1 and V is TRBV24-1. This CDR3 spans 14 amino acids. Germline V lookup: CDR1 KGHDR, CDR2 SFDVKD. The CDR3: CATSVSVSYNEQFF.

This clonotype ranks as medium-sized in terms of frequency. The chain couples TRBV30 to TRBJ1-2; with no DNA, the TCRdb D assignment of TRBD1 cannot be verified. The V gene's germline CDR1 is GTSNPN and CDR2 SVGIG (reference sequence). The CDR3 spans 12 residues. This CDR3 reads CAWTPGQVGYTF. Complete variable domain (other parts from reference TRBV30 and TRBJ1-2): SQTIHQWPATLVQPVGSPLSLECTVEGTSNPNLYWYRQAAGRGLQLLFYSVGIGQISSEVPQNLSASRPQDRQFILSSKKLLLSDSGFYLCAWTPGQVGYTFGSGTRLTVV.

This clonotype ranks as large (0.1 to 1%) in terms of frequency. V is TRBV6-1 and J is TRBJ2-7; absent DNA, TCRdb's TRBD1 call cannot be checked. Germline V gene lookup returns CDR1 MNHNS and CDR2 SASEGT. The CDR3 length is 16 residues. The CDR3 is CASSESAGQGGYEQYF.